The clone carrying this T cell receptor beta chain occurred a few times. The CDR3 sequence is 18 residues long. Germline V CDR1 and CDR2: LNHNV, YYDKDF (reference sequence). Germline trimming cut 0 bases from V and 4 bases from J; bases unmatched to any gene: 12. The PCR was carried out with 60 Vbeta primers and 13 Jbeta primers. Assay: immunoSEQ multiplex PCR; the TCRdb copy retains only in-frame clones and omits some. Among 90,000 to 130,000 clones, 78% were seen once, and the ten largest hold roughly 1.2%. This sample is drawn from a study of cytomegalovirus exposure and HLA in healthy donors. This receptor was obtained from a woman aged 25 to 39 in good health and CMV-seronegative. V is TRBV15 and J is TRBJ2-7, with 10 bases matching TRBD2. The sequenced sample consisted of PBMCs. The DNA for the CDR3 is TGTGCCACCAGCAGAGATTTGGTACTAGCGGGAAAAGGGTACGAGCAGTACTTC. This translates into CATSRDLVLAGKGYEQYF.